This TCR beta chain stems from a study of spatial heterogeneity in lung cancer. Germline CDR1 and CDR2: SGHAT and FQDESV (reference sequence). This CDR3 has 16 residues. With 4 bases clipped from V and 7 bases from J, the junction kept 11 bases outside the gene matches. Time point specified: sample taken at primary tumor resection. TCRdb re-derived calls from the 5' RACE reads in MiXCR, one entry per CDR3 protein. This sample has 85,000 to 100,000 distinct CDR3 sequences, with approximately 12% found just once. A few counts support this clonotype. The chain combines TRBV11-1 with TRBJ2-1; 9 positions agree with TRBD1. Here the sequenced sample was PBMCs, taken at surgery. This TCR came from a male donor with early-stage non-small cell lung cancer. The CDR3 region has the DNA TGTGCCAGCAGCTCGCCCCCACAGGGGGCGAGGAATGAGCAGTTCTTC. It codes for CASSSPPQGARNEQFF.